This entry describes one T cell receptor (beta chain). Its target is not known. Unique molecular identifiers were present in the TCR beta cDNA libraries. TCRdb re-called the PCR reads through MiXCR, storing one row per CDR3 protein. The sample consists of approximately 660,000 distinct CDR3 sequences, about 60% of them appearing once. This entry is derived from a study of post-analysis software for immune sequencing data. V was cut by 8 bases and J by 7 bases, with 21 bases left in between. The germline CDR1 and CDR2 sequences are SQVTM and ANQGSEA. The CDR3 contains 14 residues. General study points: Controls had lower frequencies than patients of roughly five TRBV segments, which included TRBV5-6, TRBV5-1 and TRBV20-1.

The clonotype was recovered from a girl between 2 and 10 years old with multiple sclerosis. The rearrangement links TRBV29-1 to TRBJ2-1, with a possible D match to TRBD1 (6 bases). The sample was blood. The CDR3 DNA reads TGCAGCATTGTTCAGGGACATACGGGGAATGAGCAGTTCTTC. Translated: CSIVQGHTGNEQFF.